The 11 T cell receptor beta chains below all came from one sample that was sequenced in a study of T cell changes during pregnancy in multiple sclerosis (dated by TCRdb to between 2018 and 2021). Library method: the immunoSEQ multiplex PCR assay. TCRdb retrieved this table from immuneACCESS and kept in-frame rearrangements only. Not all clones are present; in checked studies, unresolved V genes account for under half, and no reason is known for the remainder. This sample has 28,000 or so clones in its table, and 75% to 95% of those were observed once. The ten largest make up 6% to 6.5% of the sample. The sample was CD8+ T cells from peripheral blood mononuclear cells, taken before pregnancy. These receptors all stem from a female donor with multiple sclerosis, enrolled in a pregnancy study.

The chain carries TRBV7-2 and TRBJ2-7; no definite D call. Germline CDR1 is SGHTA and CDR2 is FQGNSA. The V end was cut by 5 bases, the J end by 4 bases, with 18 bases between. The CDR3 is made up of 15 amino acids. The CDR3 DNA sequence: TGTGCCAGCAGCCACCAGGCCAGCTCTTATTACGAGCAGTACTTC. Protein: CASSHQASSYYEQYF.

The chain is built from TRBV19 and TRBJ2-1; 11 nucleotides agree with TRBD2. This CDR3 has 14 residues. Germline V CDR1 and CDR2: LNHDA, SQIVND (reference sequence). With V trimmed by 6 bases and J by 5 bases, 3 bases remained unmatched. The CDR3 region is CASRTSGTNNEQFF. CDR3 sequence (DNA): TGTGCCAGTAGGACTAGCGGGACGAACAATGAGCAGTTCTTC. The entire variable domain, with the rest obtained from reference TRBV19 and TRBJ2-1, is as follows: DGGITQSPKYLFRKEGQNVTLSCEQNLNHDAMYWYRQDPGQGLRLIYYSQIVNDFQKGDIAEGYSVSREKKESFPLTVTSAQKNPTAFYLCASRTSGTNNEQFFGPGTRLTVL.

The CDR3 loop reads CASSPWEGWGTEAFF. The CDR3, as DNA: TGTGCCAGCAGCCCATGGGAGGGCTGGGGAACTGAAGCTTTCTTT. The chain uses TRBV7-8 and TRBJ1-1; unclear D gene. The ends were cut back, 5 bases at V and 5 bases at J, with 18 bases in the middle. Germline CDR1 SGHVS, CDR2 FQNEAQ. This CDR3 has 15 amino acids.

J is TRBJ2-7 and V is TRBV9, with D perhaps TRBD1 (6 bases). The CDR3 is 14 residues long. Between the trimmed V and J ends, which lost 3 bases and 1 base, there was a span of 11 bases. Germline lookup yields CDR1 SGDLS and CDR2 YYNGEE. The CDR3 DNA sequence: TGTGCCAGCAGCGCCCGGGACAAATCCTACGAGCAGTACTTC. Encoded protein: CASSARDKSYEQYF.

V is TRBV2 and J is TRBJ2-7; 8 bases line up with TRBD1. Germline CDR1 and CDR2: SNHLY and FYNNEI. The V segment lost 10 bases and the J segment 0 bases; nucleotides outside the gene matches: 11. The CDR3 is 15 residues long. This chain's CDR3 is CATKNQGANSYEQYF. As DNA, the CDR3 is TGTGCCACCAAAAATCAGGGGGCCAACTCCTACGAGCAGTACTTC.

The chain couples TRBV9 to TRBJ2-1; 7 bases are shared with TRBD2. The CDR3 length is 14 residues. CDR1 and CDR2 (germline): SGDLS, YYNGEE. After removal of 4 bases from V and 4 bases from J, the junction contained 5 bases not matched to a gene. CDR3 amino acids: CASSPLGGYNEQFF. DNA of the CDR3: TGTGCCAGCAGCCCTCTGGGGGGGTACAATGAGCAGTTCTTC.

V gene TRBV30 combines with J gene TRBJ2-3, with 12 bases identical to TRBD2. J was trimmed by 6 bases and V by 4 bases; bases with no gene match: 5. Germline V lookup: CDR1 GTSNPN, CDR2 SVGIG (reference sequence). The CDR3 extends over 14 amino acids. The CDR3 sequence: CAWNGLAGTDTQYF. Here the CDR3 DNA reads TGTGCCTGGAATGGACTAGCGGGAACTGATACGCAGTATTTT. Supplemented by reference TRBV30 and TRBJ2-3, the full variable domain reads SQTIHQWPATLVQPVGSPLSLECTVEGTSNPNLYWYRQAAGRGLQLLFYSVGIGQISSEVPQNLSASRPQDRQFILSSKKLLLSDSGFYLCAWNGLAGTDTQYFGPGTRLTVL.

The V and J genes are TRBV4-1 and TRBJ2-5, with TRBD2 matching 14 bases. The junction had 12 bases not matched to a gene; V was cut back by 2 bases and J by 1 base. The CDR3 extends over 20 amino acids. The germline V gene has CDR1 MGHRA and CDR2 YSYEKL. Written as DNA, the CDR3 is TGCGCCAGCAGCCAACTGGGACTAGCGGGAGATCCCCGGCTCCAAGAGACCCAGTACTTC. This codes for CASSQLGLAGDPRLQETQYF.

For the CDR3, the DNA is TGCGCCAGCAGCCAAGGTCGGCTAGAAGCGGATACGCAGTATTTT. This translates into CASSQGRLEADTQYF. The chain employs TRBV4-3 and TRBJ2-3, with D uncertain. The V gene's germline CDR1 is LGHNA and CDR2 YSLEER. V lost 1 base and J 6 bases, leaving 14 bases between the germline ends. CDR3 length: 15 residues.

This chain links TRBV4-3 with TRBJ2-7, with D unresolved. V lost 3 bases, J lost 4 bases, and 19 bases lay in between. The CDR3 loop spans 16 amino acids. CDR1 LGHNA and CDR2 YSLEER come from the germline V gene. CDR3 in DNA: TGCGCCAGCAGCCACAGATATACTGACCCTAGGTACGAGCAGTACTTC. Its translation: CASSHRYTDPRYEQYF.

The J gene is TRBJ1-5, the V gene TRBV21-1. TRBV21-1 is annotated as a pseudogene. CDR3 size: 14 residues. The chain's CDR3 is CASVVLLGNQPQHF. The CDR3 DNA reads as TGTGCCAGCGTAGTACTCCTTGGCAATCAGCCCCAGCATTTT.